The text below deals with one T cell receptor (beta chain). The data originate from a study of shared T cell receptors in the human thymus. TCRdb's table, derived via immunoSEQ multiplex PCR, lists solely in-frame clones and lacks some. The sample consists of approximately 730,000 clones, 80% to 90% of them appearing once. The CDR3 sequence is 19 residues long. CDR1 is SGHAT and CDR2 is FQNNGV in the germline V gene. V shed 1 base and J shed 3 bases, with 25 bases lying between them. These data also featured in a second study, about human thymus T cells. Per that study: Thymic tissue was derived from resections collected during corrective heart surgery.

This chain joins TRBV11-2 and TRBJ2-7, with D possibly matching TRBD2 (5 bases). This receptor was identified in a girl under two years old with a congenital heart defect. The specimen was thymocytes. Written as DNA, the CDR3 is TGTGCCAGCAGCTTAGTTCTCCCGCGTGGTGAGCGGACCCACTACGAGCAGTACTTC. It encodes CASSLVLPRGERTHYEQYF.